Presented here are 19 T cell receptor beta chains from one specimen sequenced in a study of blood T cell repertoires in COVID-19. Sequencing used immunoSEQ multiplex PCR; TCRdb keeps in-frame clones, though not all of them. Of roughly 350,000 clones detected, approximately 87% appear once; the ten largest clones hold 3.5% to 4%. The sequenced sample consisted of peripheral blood. Every receptor here comes from a woman aged 45-65 years with active or convalescent COVID-19.

The V and J genes are TRBV7-8 and TRBJ2-5, with D perhaps TRBD2 (5 bases). This CDR3 spans 15 amino acids. With 1 base removed from V and 7 bases from J, the gap between germline ends came to 16 bases. In germline, CDR1 is SGHVS, CDR2 FQNEAQ. CDR3 residues: CASSLESLGSGTQYF. CDR3 in DNA: TGTGCCAGCAGCTTAGAATCTCTAGGGAGCGGGACCCAGTACTTC.

This chain joins TRBV9 and TRBJ2-1; 9 bases are a match to TRBD2. The V gene end was trimmed by 0 bases and the J gene end by 11 bases; junction bases not matched to a gene: 15. The CDR3 sequence is 17 residues long. Germline CDR1 SGDLS, CDR2 YYNGEE. CDR3 nucleotide sequence: TGTGCCAGCAGCGTAGGGGTAGGGGGACTAGCTAAGCCTAAGCAGTTCTTC. Its translation is CASSVGVGGLAKPKQFF.

The rearrangement joins TRBV7-9 to TRBJ2-7; D is undetermined. V was clipped by 6 bases and J by 2 bases, with 8 bases between them. CDR3 length: 12 residues. Germline CDR1 is SEHNR and CDR2 is FQNEAQ (reference sequence). The CDR3 DNA reads TGTGCCAGCAGTACAACCGCCTACGAGCAGTACTTC. Translated, it gives CASSTTAYEQYF.

The genes are TRBV3-1 (or the pseudogene TRBV3-2) and TRBJ2-7, with a possible D match to TRBD2 (7 bases). CDR1 is LGHDT and CDR2 is YNNKEL in the germline V gene (reference sequence). With 1 base removed from V and 7 bases from J, the gap between germline ends came to 14 bases. The CDR3 consists of 14 residues. CDR3 loop: CASSQGRGAGEQYF. In DNA, the CDR3 is TGTGCCAGCAGCCAAGGACGGGGGGCTGGGGAGCAGTACTTC.

V is TRBV6-9 and J is TRBJ1-2; 8 bases fit TRBD1. Germline CDR1 is MNHGY and CDR2 is SVAAGI. CDR3 length equals 15 residues. V lost 1 base, J lost 0 bases, and 1 base stayed unmatched. Here the CDR3 DNA reads TGTGCCAGCAGTTATTGGGACAGGACTAACTATGGCTACACCTTC. Protein product: CASSYWDRTNYGYTF.

This chain joins TRBV25-1 and TRBJ2-7, with D perhaps matching TRBD1 (5 bases). V was pared by 6 bases and J by 2 bases, with 14 bases between. Germline V gene data show CDR1 as MGHDK and CDR2 as SYGVNS. This CDR3 spans 14 amino acids. For the CDR3, the DNA is TGTGCCAGCAGGGGGCCTTCAGGGACCTACGAGCAGTACTTC. This codes for CASRGPSGTYEQYF.

Comments on this clone: This specimen includes other DNA sequences encoding the same CDR3. The gene calls are TRBV11-2 and TRBJ2-1; D remains ambiguous. This CDR3 comprises 14 residues. In germline, CDR1 is SGHAT, CDR2 FQNNGV. V lost 1 base and J 0 bases, leaving 4 bases between the germline ends. The CDR3: CASSLGSSYNEQFF. CDR3 nucleotides: TGTGCCAGCAGCTTAGGCAGCTCCTACAATGAGCAGTTCTTC. The full variable domain, in which reference TRBV11-2 and TRBJ2-1 provide the parts outside the CDR3, is EAGVAQSPRYKIIEKRQSVAFWCNPISGHATLYWYQQILGQGPKLLIQFQNNGVVDDSQLPKDRFSAERLKGVDSTLKIQPAKLEDSAVYLCASSLGSSYNEQFFGPGTRLTVL.

V is TRBV28 and J is TRBJ1-1, with TRBD1 as a possible D gene (5 bases). The CDR3 consists of 17 residues. Trimming pared 6 bases from V and 0 bases from J, leaving 20 bases between. Germline V gene lookup returns CDR1 MDHEN and CDR2 SYDVKM. CDR3 protein: CASSGFRFTGLNTEAFF. As DNA, the CDR3 is TGTGCCAGCAGCGGATTCCGCTTCACAGGATTGAACACTGAAGCTTTCTTT.

This clone has just one count. At one end the junction does not follow the germline gene, possibly because of a read error. This chain uses TRBV7-7 with TRBJ1-2, with 7 bases aligning to TRBD1. In germline, CDR1 is SSHAT, CDR2 FNYEAQ (reference sequence). This CDR3 region has 16 residues. The CDR3 is CASSLEDREAVYGYTF. The CDR3 nucleotides are TGTGCTAGCAGCTTAGAAGACAGGGAGGCCGTCTATGGCTACACCTTC. The complete variable domain, with remaining parts taken from reference TRBV7-7 and TRBJ1-2, reads GAGVSQSPRYKVTKRGQDVTLRCDPISSHATLYWYQQALGQGPEFLTYFNYEAQPDKSGLPSDRFSAERPEGSISTLTIQRTEQRDSAMYRCASSLEDREAVYGYTFGSGTRLTVV.

The genes are TRBV2 and TRBJ2-5, with a possible D match to TRBD2 (7 bases). CDR3 length equals 18 residues. CDR1 and CDR2 from the germline V gene are SNHLY and FYNNEI. V gave up 6 bases and J gave up 5 bases, with 28 bases separating them. The CDR3 is CASSGPGEGGHMMETQYF. CDR3 DNA sequence: TGTGCCAGCAGCGGCCCCGGGGAGGGGGGGCATATGATGGAGACCCAGTACTTC.

The V gene is TRBV5-5, the J gene TRBJ1-1; D is unresolved. Between the trimmed V and J ends, which lost 3 bases and 3 bases, there was a span of 9 bases. The germline gives CDR1 SGHKS, CDR2 YYEKEE (reference sequence). The CDR3 is made up of 13 amino acids. In DNA, the CDR3 is TGTGCCAGCAGCTCGATTGGGCACACTGAAGCTTTCTTT. Translation gives CASSSIGHTEAFF.

V is TRBV9 and J is TRBJ2-3, with 9 bases that match TRBD1. The trim removed 0 bases at V and 6 bases at J, leaving 17 bases unmatched. Germline CDR1 is SGDLS and CDR2 is YYNGEE. This CDR3 has 19 amino acids. The CDR3 here is CASSVVIPNRDRDLDTQYF. The CDR3 DNA reads as TGTGCCAGCAGCGTAGTGATTCCTAACCGGGACAGGGACTTGGATACGCAGTATTTT.

This clone was counted a single time. The gene calls are TRBV29-1 and TRBJ1-1, with TRBD1 as a possible D gene (6 bases). The ends were cut back, 7 bases at V and 1 base at J, with 16 bases in the middle. The CDR3 has 14 amino acids. Per germline, CDR1 SQVTM and CDR2 ANQGSEA. The CDR3 DNA is TGCAGCGGAAGAACAGGGACGAGGAACACTGAAGCTTTCTTT. This sequence encodes CSGRTGTRNTEAFF.

This clone was observed once. J is TRBJ1-5 and V is TRBV23-1; D uncertain. TRBV23-1 carries the ORF label, with uncertain function. CDR3 length: 18 residues. Trimming removed 2 bases at V and 1 base at J, with 18 bases between. The CDR3 DNA sequence: TGCGCCAGCAGTCAAGGCGTGGGGAGGAGACTAAGCAATCAGCCCCAGCATTTT. The encoded protein is CASSQGVGRRLSNQPQHF.

The chain couples TRBV19 to TRBJ1-5; no definite D call. This CDR3 spans 14 amino acids. Germline-derived CDR1 and CDR2 are LNHDA and SQIVND (reference sequence). Trimming shortened V by 1 base and J by 2 bases, and 6 bases separated the two germline ends. CDR3 nucleotides: TGTGCCAGTAGTATAGGGTCGGGCAATCAGCCCCAGCATTTT. Translating gives CASSIGSGNQPQHF.

The rearrangement uses TRBV6-1 and TRBJ1-5; no clear D. The germline V gene has CDR1 MNHNS and CDR2 SASEGT. V was trimmed by 2 bases and J by 7 bases, leaving 12 bases between them. This CDR3 region has 14 residues. DNA for the CDR3: TGTGCCAGCAGTGAACAAGTGTTAGAACAGCCCCAGCATTTT. Translated: CASSEQVLEQPQHF.

The CDR3 DNA reads as TGTGCCAGCAGCCAGTGGCTTACTAGCAGCTACGAGCAGTACTTC. It is translated as CASSQWLTSSYEQYF. The rearrangement uses TRBV3-1 (or the pseudogene TRBV3-2) and TRBJ2-7, with a weak D call TRBD2 (6 bases). Between the trimmed V and J ends, which lost 3 bases and 3 bases, there was a span of 15 bases. The CDR3 extends over 15 amino acids. Germline loops: CDR1 LGHDT, CDR2 YNNKEL (reference sequence).

The V and J genes are TRBV29-1 and TRBJ1-1, with D unclear. The CDR3 spans 12 residues. Trimming removed 4 bases from V and 6 bases from J, with 12 bases in between. Germline V CDR1 and CDR2: SQVTM, ANQGSEA. CDR3 region: CSVVGGLAEAFF. In DNA form, the CDR3 reads TGCAGCGTTGTGGGCGGGTTGGCTGAAGCTTTCTTT.

The chain recombines TRBV27 with TRBJ2-3, with a possible D match to TRBD2 (6 bases). Germline values: CDR1 MNHEY, CDR2 SMNVEV (reference sequence). Trimming took off 2 bases at V and 3 bases at J, with 9 bases between the two ends. The CDR3 is 14 residues long. The CDR3 sequence is CASSLLSGTDTQYF. The CDR3 nucleotides are TGTGCCAGCAGTTTACTCAGCGGGACAGATACGCAGTATTTT.